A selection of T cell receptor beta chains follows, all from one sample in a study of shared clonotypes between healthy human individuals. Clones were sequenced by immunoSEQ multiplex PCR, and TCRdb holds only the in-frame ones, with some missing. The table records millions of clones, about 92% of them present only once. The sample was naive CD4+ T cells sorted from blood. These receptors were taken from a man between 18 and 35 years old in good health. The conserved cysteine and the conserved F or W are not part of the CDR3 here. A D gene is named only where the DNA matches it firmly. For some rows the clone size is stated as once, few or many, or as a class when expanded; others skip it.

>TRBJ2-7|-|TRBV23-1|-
DSRTGNLEDEQY
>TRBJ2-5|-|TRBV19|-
ATIRDQETQY
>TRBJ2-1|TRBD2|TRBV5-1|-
ASSFSGGWSYNEQF
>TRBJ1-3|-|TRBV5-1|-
ASSLEVGNTIY
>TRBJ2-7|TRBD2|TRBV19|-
ASSPRGLAGAHEQY
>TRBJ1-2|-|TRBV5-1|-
ASSFSYNGYGYT
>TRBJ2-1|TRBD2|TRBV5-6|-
ASSLGLAAPNEQF
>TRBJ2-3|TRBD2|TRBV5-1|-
ASSLAGGPTDTQY
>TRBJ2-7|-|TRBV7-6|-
ASSSLPGSSYEQY
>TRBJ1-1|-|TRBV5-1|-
ASSSFGGETEAF
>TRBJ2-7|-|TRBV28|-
ASSLRFIAGSEQY
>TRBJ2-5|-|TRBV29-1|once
SVEQGGWETQY
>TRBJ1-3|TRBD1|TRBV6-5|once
ASSSINRGSGNTIY
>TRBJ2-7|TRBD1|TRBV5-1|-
ATKEQGQELEEQY
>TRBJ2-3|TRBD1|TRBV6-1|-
ASSAGGPTDTQY
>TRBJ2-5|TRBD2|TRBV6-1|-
ASSGSSGVGETQY